This TCR beta chain was sequenced during a study of shared clonotypes between healthy human individuals (dated by TCRdb to 2018 to 2020). Turning to the overall study: A few men and two women, aged 18 to 49 years, made up the cohort. For each donor, CD4 naive and CD4 memory were each run on three plates, CD8 naive on two plates, and CD8 memory on one plate. The study deeply sequenced blood TCR repertoires of five healthy adults to estimate repertoire size and the extent of clonotype sharing between individuals. To increase sequencing depth and limit assay-specific biases, TCR repertoire library preparation and sequencing were carried out by different laboratories using diverse techniques. Between about 0.94 and 10 billion PBMCs per donor were obtained by leukapheresis. Summary of the overall study and its limitations: Naive subsets generally had larger estimated clonotype richness than memory subsets. Even with the large sequencing depth, rarefaction of the sorted-subset datasets indicated that sequencing was incomplete. The small number of donors limited the genetic and exposure-history diversity represented. Sampling was restricted to blood, and TCR repertoires in tissue are likely to differ from TCR repertoires in blood. Across a few donors, about 4.5% of naive CD4, approximately 3.6% of naive CD8, roughly 2.3% of memory CD4, and approximately 0.4% of memory CD8 clonotypes were shared. Pairwise subsampling led to the expectation that sequencing depth would affect the degree of clonotype sharing among donors. Compared with non-shared clonotypes, the clonotypes found in all four sorted-subset donors had higher generation probabilities.

The germline V gene provides CDR1 KGHSH and CDR2 LQKENI. From cysteine to phenylalanine, the CDR3 is 14 amino acids long. Only the CDR3 portion is preserved as DNA: 42 bases, with reading frame beginning at the first base. Between the V and J ends, shortened by 1 base and 1 base respectively, the junction contains 8 bases. TCR CDR3 regions were amplified from genomic DNA by multiplex PCR using the deep immunoSEQ assay. Genomic DNA extracted from each cell subset was distributed evenly over all wells of several immunoSEQ 96-well plates, and each plate served as one replicate. For sorted subsets, roughly 200 ng of genomic DNA, equivalent to some 30,000 T cell genomes, went into each replicate PCR. Purified libraries were measured with a Qubit 3.0 fluorometer, size-checked on a Bioanalyzer 2100, and measured again with the KAPA Library Quantification kit. Each immunoSEQ 96-well plate was sequenced on its own single-read 150-cycle Illumina NextSeq 550 flow cell. In the source study's methods: The immunoSEQ output contained only junctional sequences without quality scores, so filtering could not match that applied to full-length reads. Sequences were annotated with PyIR, a Python wrapper for IgBLAST v1.9, and V/J genes and CDR3 were assigned using IMGT germline references. Reads with weak V/J assignments (E-value above 1e-6), missing CDR3, stop codons, out-of-frame junctions, or ambiguous translated residues were removed. A V3J clonotype was defined by an identical inferred V gene, J gene, and CDR3 amino acid sequence. The percentage overlap between two repertoires was calculated by dividing the number of shared unique clonotypes by the size of the smaller repertoire. Repertoire richness was assessed with RTK rarefaction, the Chao1 estimator, and Recon v2.1 estimates of unobserved clonotypes. Generation probabilities for all TCRbeta clonotypes obtained by the gDNA method from four donors were computed using OLGA. This is the immuneACCESS table as TCRdb keeps it, with only in-frame sequences that have V and J called. A part of the clones is gone; compared with another copy, unresolved V genes explain less than half, and the rest is unexplained. V, J and clone size were drawn from that table, and D and trimming were deduced from the DNA. For this sample the table gives over a million clones, of which approximately 98.5% were detected only once. About 0.34% of the sample is in the top ten clones.

With regard to this clone: Its antigen is still unknown. The input lacks base qualities; no much larger clone sits a single base away. The sample holds other DNA sequences that translate to the same CDR3.

The donors were healthy, HIV-negative adults who had no recently reported acute infections or vaccinations. Every donor was a Caucasian adult living in Nashville, Tennessee, USA. CD4+ T cells were enriched through magnetic negative selection, after which naive cells were positively selected on CD45RA and the remaining negative fraction served as the memory subset. After blood collection by leukapheresis, PBMCs were isolated using Ficoll-Histopaque density gradient centrifugation and then cryopreserved in the vapor phase of liquid nitrogen. Purity and quantity of every magnetically sorted T cell population were checked by analytical flow cytometry. From each sorted fraction, genomic DNA was isolated and quantified by UV absorbance on a Nanodrop 2000c.

The sequencing sample was made of naive CD4+ T cells sorted from blood. In the paper's terms, the cell subset or site label means: CD45RA+ positively selected. The rearrangement combines TRBV18 with TRBJ2-7, with the D gene possibly TRBD1 or TRBD2, each one fitting 5 bases. This receptor was identified in a man aged 25-45 years in good health. The nucleotide sequence is TGTGCCAGCTCACCACGAGGGGCTTCCTACGAGCAGTACTTC. Its coded protein is CASSPRGASYEQYF.